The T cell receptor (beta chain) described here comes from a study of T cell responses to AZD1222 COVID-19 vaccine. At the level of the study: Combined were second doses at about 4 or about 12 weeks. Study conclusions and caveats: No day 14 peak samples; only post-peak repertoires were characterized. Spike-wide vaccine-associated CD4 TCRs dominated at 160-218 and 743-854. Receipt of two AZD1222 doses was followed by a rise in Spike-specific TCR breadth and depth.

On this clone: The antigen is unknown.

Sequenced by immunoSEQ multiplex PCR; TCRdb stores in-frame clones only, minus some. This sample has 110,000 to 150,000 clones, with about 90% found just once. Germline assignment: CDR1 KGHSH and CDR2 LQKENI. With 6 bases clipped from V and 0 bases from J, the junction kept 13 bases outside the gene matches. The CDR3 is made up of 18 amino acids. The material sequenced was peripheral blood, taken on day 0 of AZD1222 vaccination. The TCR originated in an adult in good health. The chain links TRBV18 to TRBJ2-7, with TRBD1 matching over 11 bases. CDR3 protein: CASSLGQGGSGSSYEQYF. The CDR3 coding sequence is TGTGCCAGCTCCTTGGGACAGGGGGGAAGCGGAAGCTCCTACGAGCAGTACTTC.